Below, 25 T cell receptor beta chains from the same sample are listed, as sequenced in a study of T cell repertoires and Cas9 in healthy adults. Sequencing used immunoSEQ multiplex PCR; TCRdb keeps in-frame clones, though not all of them. Among 20,000 to 25,000 clones listed, 80% to 95% were seen once. The sequenced sample consisted of CD4+ effector T cells (CD127+, CD25-, CD137-, CD154-) from PBMCs; culture status not recorded. The origin of the receptors is a human donor in good health.

The CDR3 DNA is TGTGCCACCGCGTGGAGGGATGGCTACACCTTC. Its protein is CATAWRDGYTF. This sequence joins TRBV10-3 and TRBJ1-2; D call uncertain. The ends were cut back, 10 bases at V and 6 bases at J, with 12 bases in the middle. This CDR3 has 11 amino acids. CDR1 ENHRY and CDR2 SYGVKD come from the germline V gene.

J is TRBJ2-7 and V is TRBV6-1; 7 bases are shared with TRBD1. CDR3 length: 13 amino acids. The V gene's germline CDR1 is MNHNS and CDR2 SASEGT. In nucleotides, the CDR3 is TGTGCCAGCAGCCACAGGGGCTCCAACGAGCAGTACGTC. Translated: CASSHRGSNEQYV.

CDR3 DNA sequence: TGTGCCAGCAGGTTCTGGCGGGGTTTGGACTCGTCAGGCACTGAAGCTTTCTTT. Translation gives CASRFWRGLDSSGTEAFF. The gene calls are TRBV2 and TRBJ1-1; no clear D. V was cut by 6 bases and J by 4 bases, with 27 bases left in between. The CDR3 is 18 residues long. From germline, CDR1 is SNHLY and CDR2 FYNNEI. Based on the CDR3 plus reference TRBV2 and TRBJ1-1, the full variable domain is EPEVTQTPSHQVTQMGQEVILRCVPISNHLYFYWYRQILGQKVEFLVSFYNNEISEKSEIFDDQFSVERPDGSNFTLKIRSTKLEDSAMYFCASRFWRGLDSSGTEAFFGQGTRLTVV.

The chain has TRBV7-2 and TRBJ1-5; TRBD1 matches 7 bases. This CDR3 has 15 residues. Germline assignment: CDR1 SGHTA and CDR2 FQGNSA. Unmatched junction bases numbered 9, after V lost 5 bases and J lost 5 bases. The CDR3 nucleotides read TGTGCCAGCAGCCTAACAGGGGAACCTCATCAGCCCCAGCATTTT. Its translation is CASSLTGEPHQPQHF.

The genes are TRBV2 and TRBJ1-1; TRBD1 might be the D (6 bases). Germline V gene sequence: CDR1 SNHLY, CDR2 FYNNEI. The V end lost 8 bases, the J end lost 1 base, and 14 bases lay between the germline ends. The CDR3 totals 14 residues. The DNA of the CDR3 is TGTGCCAGCCGGGGGCGAGGGTCGAACACTGAAGCTTTCTTT. Its translation is CASRGRGSNTEAFF.

This clone was seen only once. The chain carries TRBV5-6 and TRBJ2-2; D is perhaps TRBD2 (6 bases). Looked up from germline, CDR1 is SGHDT and CDR2 is YYEEEE. V was pared by 4 bases and J by 4 bases, with 14 bases between. This CDR3 contains 15 residues. The CDR3 is CASSRGNSITGELFF. The CDR3 nucleotides are TGTGCCAGCAGCCGGGGGAATAGTATCACCGGGGAGCTGTTTTTT.

This clone was counted a single time. The same CDR3 arises from other DNA sequences in this sample as well. This chain connects TRBV4-1 to TRBJ1-2; D is unresolved. The CDR3 consists of 15 residues. Germline lookup yields CDR1 MGHRA and CDR2 YSYEKL. Trimming shortened V by 0 bases and J by 0 bases, and 8 bases separated the two germline ends. CDR3 in amino acids: CASSQEGTANYGYTF. The DNA of the CDR3 is TGCGCCAGCAGCCAAGAGGGAACCGCTAACTATGGCTACACCTTC.

V usage is TRBV28 and J usage is TRBJ2-2; 9 nucleotides match TRBD1. The CDR3 is 17 amino acids. Germline V gene data show CDR1 as MDHEN and CDR2 as SYDVKM. V was clipped by 2 bases and J by 5 bases; unmatched bases: 9. CDR3 sequence reads: CASSLLPGQGNTGELFF. DNA for the CDR3: TGTGCCAGCAGTTTACTTCCGGGACAGGGTAATACCGGGGAGCTGTTTTTT.

This clone has just one count. The genes are TRBV13 and TRBJ2-1; D is uncertain. Between the trimmed V and J ends, which lost 1 base and 9 bases, there was a span of 4 bases. The length of the CDR3 is 11 residues. Germline CDR1 is PRHDT and CDR2 is FYEKMQ (reference sequence). The CDR3 coding sequence is TGTGCCAGCAGCTTAGAGGTTGAGCAGTTCTTC. It yields the protein CASSLEVEQFF.

The rearrangement uses TRBV9 and TRBJ2-3, with D possibly being TRBD2 (6 bases). Germline loops: CDR1 SGDLS, CDR2 YYNGEE. V was cut by 4 bases and J by 1 base, with 13 bases left in between. This CDR3 spans 15 amino acids. CDR3 residues: CASSFKVAGTDTQYF. The CDR3 DNA is TGTGCCAGCAGCTTCAAGGTAGCGGGCACAGATACGCAGTATTTT.

The V gene is TRBV28, the J gene TRBJ1-3, with 7 bases that match TRBD1. The junction had 8 bases not matched to a gene; V was cut back by 6 bases and J by 0 bases. The CDR3 runs 16 residues. Germline values: CDR1 MDHEN, CDR2 SYDVKM. CDR3 DNA: TGTGCCAGCAGCCGGGGGACAGAAGCCTCTGGAAACACCATATATTTT. It encodes CASSRGTEASGNTIYF.

The chain couples TRBV19 to TRBJ1-1, with a tentative D call TRBD1 (5 bases). This CDR3 is built from 14 residues. V lost 3 bases and J 0 bases, leaving 8 bases between the germline ends. Germline CDR1 is LNHDA and CDR2 is SQIVND (reference sequence). For the CDR3, the DNA is TGTGCCAGTAGTATCCCAGGGATGAACACTGAAGCTTTCTTT. As protein: CASSIPGMNTEAFF. Drawing the rest from reference TRBV19 and TRBJ1-1, the complete variable domain is DGGITQSPKYLFRKEGQNVTLSCEQNLNHDAMYWYRQDPGQGLRLIYYSQIVNDFQKGDIAEGYSVSREKKESFPLTVTSAQKNPTAFYLCASSIPGMNTEAFFGQGTRLTVV.

The genes are TRBV6-5 and TRBJ1-3; D unclear. The CDR3 spans 13 residues. Trimming pared 4 bases from V and 4 bases from J, leaving 8 bases between. CDR1 is MNHEY and CDR2 is SVGAGI in the germline V gene. The CDR3 bases are TGTGCCAGCAGTTCGACCGACGGAAACACCATATATTTT. Protein product: CASSSTDGNTIYF.

The chain has TRBV10-3 and TRBJ1-5; D not certain. CDR3 length: 13 residues. Germline loops: CDR1 ENHRY, CDR2 SYGVKD. The V and J ends lost 8 bases and 0 bases respectively, with 8 bases between them. The CDR3 nucleotides are TGTGCCATCGGGGTAGATAGCAATCAGCCCCAGCATTTT. It codes for CAIGVDSNQPQHF.

This chain uses TRBV6-5 with TRBJ1-3; the match to TRBD1 covers 7 bases. CDR3 length: 15 residues. The germline gives CDR1 MNHEY, CDR2 SVGAGI. V dropped 3 bases and J dropped 1; count of bases not matched to a gene: 3. The CDR3 region has the DNA TGTGCCAGCAGTTATGAGACAGGGTCTGGAAACACCATATATTTT. Its translation is CASSYETGSGNTIYF.

V usage is TRBV28 and J usage is TRBJ1-2; D possibly corresponds to TRBD1 (6 bases). Deletions cut 7 bases from V and 1 base from J, with 16 bases between. The CDR3 is 15 residues long. Germline lookup yields CDR1 MDHEN and CDR2 SYDVKM. The CDR3 region has the DNA TGTGCCAGCAACAGGGCCAGGGCGCGTAACTATGGCTACACCTTC. Translation: CASNRARARNYGYTF.

The V call is TRBV27, the J call TRBJ2-7, with TRBD1 as a possible D gene (7 bases). The germline V gene has CDR1 MNHEY and CDR2 SMNVEV (reference sequence). The CDR3 runs 13 residues. Trimming shortened V by 4 bases and J by 6 bases, and 13 bases separated the two germline ends. The DNA of the CDR3 is TGTGCCAGCAGTTACCGCCAGGGGGGCGAGCAGTACTTC. As protein: CASSYRQGGEQYF.

This clone was recorded only once. At the DNA level, this CDR3 is encoded by other sequences in the same sample as well. The chain joins TRBV19 to TRBJ2-3; TRBD2 matches 14 bases. The trim removed 6 bases at V and 0 bases at J, leaving 8 bases unmatched. The germline gives CDR1 LNHDA, CDR2 SQIVND (reference sequence). The CDR3 runs 18 residues. CDR3 region: CASRAGLAGGTSTDTQYF. The CDR3 DNA follows: TGTGCCAGTAGGGCTGGACTAGCGGGGGGTACTAGCACAGATACGCAGTATTTT. Based on the CDR3 plus reference TRBV19 and TRBJ2-3, the full variable domain is DGGITQSPKYLFRKEGQNVTLSCEQNLNHDAMYWYRQDPGQGLRLIYYSQIVNDFQKGDIAEGYSVSREKKESFPLTVTSAQKNPTAFYLCASRAGLAGGTSTDTQYFGPGTRLTVL.

The CDR3 is CASSVNSLDSPLHF. The DNA of the CDR3 is TGTGCCAGTAGTGTTAATAGCCTGGATTCACCCCTCCACTTT. The J gene is TRBJ1-6, the V gene TRBV19; D not certain. Trimming removed 5 bases at V and 8 bases at J, with 13 bases between. Germline CDR1 is LNHDA and CDR2 is SQIVND (reference sequence). This CDR3 is built from 14 residues.

CDR3 loop: CASSEKGGWGYTF. CDR3 in DNA: TGTGCCAGCAGTGAGAAGGGGGGCTGGGGCTACACCTTC. The V gene is TRBV2, the J gene TRBJ1-2; possibly TRBD1 for D (6 bases). This CDR3 is built from 13 residues. CDR1 is SNHLY and CDR2 is FYNNEI in the germline V gene. Trimming took off 3 bases at V and 8 bases at J, with 13 bases between the two ends.

This clone appeared a single time. CDR3 bases: TGTGCCAGCAGTGTCGACAGGGGTGGTTATGGCTACACCTTC. Its translation: CASSVDRGGYGYTF. This sequence joins TRBV28 and TRBJ1-2, with 8 bases aligning to TRBD1. V lost 5 bases, J lost 5 bases, and 7 bases stayed unmatched. The CDR3 runs 14 residues. The V gene's germline CDR1 is MDHEN and CDR2 SYDVKM.

The CDR3 DNA follows: TGTGCCAGTAGTATATCCTGGAGCACTGAAGCTTTCTTT. Translating it yields CASSISWSTEAFF. The chain combines TRBV19 with TRBJ1-1; D gene uncertain. With 2 bases removed from V and 4 bases from J, the gap between germline ends came to 8 bases. CDR3 length equals 13 residues. Germline V gene data show CDR1 as LNHDA and CDR2 as SQIVND (reference sequence).

The chain employs TRBV5-1 and TRBJ2-5, with TRBD1 as a possible D gene (6 bases). This CDR3 region has 13 residues. Germline lookup yields CDR1 SGHRS and CDR2 YFSETQ. Trimming took off 6 bases at V and 3 bases at J, with 12 bases between the two ends. This CDR3 is CASNRDIEETQYF. The CDR3, as DNA: TGCGCCAGCAACCGGGACATTGAAGAGACCCAGTACTTC.

CDR3 residues: CASSTSGLSTDTQYF. The CDR3 nucleotides are TGTGCCAGTAGTACCAGCGGGCTTAGCACAGATACGCAGTATTTT. The J gene is TRBJ2-3, the V gene TRBV19, with D maybe TRBD2 (6 bases). Germline assignment: CDR1 LNHDA and CDR2 SQIVND (reference sequence). This CDR3 comprises 15 residues. V dropped 4 bases and J dropped 0 bases, with 11 bases sitting between them. The full variable domain, completed using reference TRBV19 and TRBJ2-3, is DGGITQSPKYLFRKEGQNVTLSCEQNLNHDAMYWYRQDPGQGLRLIYYSQIVNDFQKGDIAEGYSVSREKKESFPLTVTSAQKNPTAFYLCASSTSGLSTDTQYFGPGTRLTVL.

The chain couples TRBV19 to TRBJ1-6, with D possibly being TRBD1 (5 bases). V was shortened by 6 bases and J by 10 bases, with 16 bases between the two germline ends. Germline CDR1 LNHDA, CDR2 SQIVND (reference sequence). The CDR3 extends over 14 amino acids. In nucleotides, the CDR3 is TGTGCCAGTAGCAACCGGGACTTCGGGTCACCCCTCCACTTT. It specifies CASSNRDFGSPLHF.